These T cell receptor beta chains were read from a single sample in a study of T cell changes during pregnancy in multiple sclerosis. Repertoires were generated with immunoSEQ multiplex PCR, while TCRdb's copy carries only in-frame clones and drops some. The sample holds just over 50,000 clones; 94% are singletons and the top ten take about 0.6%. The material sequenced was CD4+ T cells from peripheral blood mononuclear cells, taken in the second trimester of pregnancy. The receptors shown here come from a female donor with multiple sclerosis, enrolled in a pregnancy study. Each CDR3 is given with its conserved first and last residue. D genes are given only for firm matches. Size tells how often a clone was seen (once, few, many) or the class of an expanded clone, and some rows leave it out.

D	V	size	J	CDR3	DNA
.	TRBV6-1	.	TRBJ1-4	CASNLAGGREKLFF	TGTGCCAGCAATCTGGCGGGGGGCCGTGAAAAACTGTTTTTT
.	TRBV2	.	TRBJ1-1	CASSRTPEAFF	TGTGCCAGCAGCAGGACTCCTGAAGCTTTCTTT
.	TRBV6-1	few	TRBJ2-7	CASSEAWHRQMYF	TGTGCCAGCAGTGAAGCATGGCACCGACAAATGTACTTC
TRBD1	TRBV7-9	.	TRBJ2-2	CASSPSRGQHAELFF	TGTGCCAGCAGCCCGAGTCGGGGACAGCACGCGGAGCTGTTTTTT
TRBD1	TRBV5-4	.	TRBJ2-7	CASSPGTGSGYEQYF	TGTGCCAGCAGCCCAGGGACAGGGTCAGGCTACGAGCAGTACTTC
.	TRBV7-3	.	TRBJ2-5	CASSFGRRGPQETQYF	TGTGCCAGCAGCTTCGGGCGGCGGGGTCCCCAAGAGACCCAGTACTTC
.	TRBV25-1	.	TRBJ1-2	CASRGVGGGYGYTF	TGTGCCAGCAGGGGTGTAGGGGGTGGCTATGGCTACACCTTC
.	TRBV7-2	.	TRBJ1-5	CASSLRAGEQPQHF	TGTGCCAGCAGCTTAAGGGCAGGGGAACAGCCCCAGCATTTT
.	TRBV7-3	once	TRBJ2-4	CASSFTQAKNIQYF	TGTGCCAGCAGCTTTACACAAGCCAAAAACATTCAGTACTTC
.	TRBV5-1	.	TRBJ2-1	CASSRLGGPNEQFF	TGCGCCAGCAGCCGTCTAGGGGGACCCAATGAGCAGTTCTTC
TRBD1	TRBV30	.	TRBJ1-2	CAWSGTGIYGYTF	TGTGCCTGGAGTGGGACAGGGATCTATGGCTACACCTTC
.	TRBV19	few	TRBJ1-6	CASSYRNSPLHF	TGTGCCAGTAGTTACAGAAATTCACCCCTCCACTTT
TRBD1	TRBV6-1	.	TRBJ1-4	CASSTPGGREKLFF	TGTGCCAGCAGTACCCCAGGGGGGAGGGAAAAACTGTTTTTT
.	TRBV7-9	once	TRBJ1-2	CASATAPNYGYTF	TGTGCCAGCGCGACAGCCCCTAACTATGGCTACACCTTC
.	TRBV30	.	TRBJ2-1	CAWSVIGIAVF	TGTGCCTGGAGTGTAATCGGGATCGCGGTCTTC
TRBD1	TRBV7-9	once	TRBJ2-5	CASSLTGVQETQYF	TGTGCCAGCAGCTTGACAGGGGTACAAGAGACCCAGTACTTC
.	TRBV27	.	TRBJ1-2	CASRTASYGYTF	TGTGCCAGCCGGACAGCCTCATATGGCTACACCTTC
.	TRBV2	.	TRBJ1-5	CASQDTYSNQPQHF	TGTGCCAGTCAAGACACTTATAGCAATCAGCCCCAGCATTTT
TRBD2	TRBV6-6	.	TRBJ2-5	CASSKAGGETQYF	TGTGCCAGCAGTAAAGCGGGGGGAGAGACCCAGTACTTC
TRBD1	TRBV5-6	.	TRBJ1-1	CASSFRTGGNVGTEAFF	TGTGCCAGCAGCTTTAGAACAGGGGGCAACGTGGGCACTGAAGCTTTCTTT
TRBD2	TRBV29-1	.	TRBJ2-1	CSVEKKPGGLYNEQFF	TGCAGCGTCGAGAAGAAACCGGGGGGACTATACAATGAGCAGTTCTTC
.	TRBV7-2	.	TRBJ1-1	CASSFRGSNTEAFF	TGTGCCAGCAGCTTCCGGGGGTCGAACACTGAAGCTTTCTTT
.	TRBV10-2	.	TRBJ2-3	CATEVFPSGDTQYF	TGCGCCACCGAGGTATTCCCCAGCGGGGATACGCAGTATTTT
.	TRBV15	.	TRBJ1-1	CATSFGGLNTEAFF	TGTGCCACCAGCTTTGGGGGACTTAACACTGAAGCTTTCTTT
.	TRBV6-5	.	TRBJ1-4	CASSWSGTTGSEKLFF	TGTGCCAGCAGTTGGTCCGGAACAACCGGGTCTGAAAAACTGTTTTTT
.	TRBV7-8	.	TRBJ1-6	CASSLMLTANNSPLHF	TGTGCCAGCAGCTTAATGTTGACAGCTAACAATTCACCCCTCCACTTT
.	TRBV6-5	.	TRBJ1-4	CASSPLPSNEKLFF	TGTGCCAGCTCCCCCCTACCGTCTAATGAAAAACTGTTTTTT
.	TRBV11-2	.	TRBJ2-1	CASSLGASDEQFF	TGTGCCAGCAGCTTAGGAGCGTCTGATGAGCAGTTCTTC
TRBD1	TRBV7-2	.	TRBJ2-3	CASSHIDRARDTQYF	TGTGCCAGCAGCCATATAGACAGGGCGCGGGATACGCAGTATTTT
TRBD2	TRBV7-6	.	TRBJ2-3	CASSYGASGGYSTDTQYF	TGTGCCAGCAGCTATGGTGCTAGCGGGGGATATAGCACAGATACGCAGTATTTT
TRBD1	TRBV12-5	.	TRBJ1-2	CASGWRQGYGYTF	TGTGCTAGTGGTTGGAGACAGGGGTATGGCTACACCTTC
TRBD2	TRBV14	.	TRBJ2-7	CASSQEGLAKSYEQYF	TGTGCCAGCAGCCAAGAAGGACTAGCTAAGTCCTACGAGCAGTACTTC
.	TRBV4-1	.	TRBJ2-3	CASSQGPGGVSTDTQYF	TGCGCCAGCAGCCAAGGCCCGGGGGGCGTCAGCACAGATACGCAGTATTTT
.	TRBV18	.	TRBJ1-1	CASSPWARENTEAFF	TGTGCCAGCTCACCGTGGGCGAGAGAAAACACTGAAGCTTTCTTT
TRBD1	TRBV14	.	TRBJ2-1	CASSQAGRGRNYEQFF	TGTGCCAGCAGCCAAGCGGGAAGGGGGCGGAATTATGAGCAGTTCTTC
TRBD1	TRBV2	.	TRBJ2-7	CASTIGQGGLRSYEQYF	TGTGCCAGCACTATCGGACAGGGAGGACTACGCTCCTACGAGCAGTACTTC
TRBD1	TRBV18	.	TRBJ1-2	CASSPLNLGQGDYGYTF	TGTGCCAGCTCACCGCTTAATTTGGGGCAGGGGGACTATGGCTACACCTTC
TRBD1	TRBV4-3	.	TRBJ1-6	CASKHRGNSPLHF	TGCGCCAGCAAGCACAGGGGAAACTCACCCCTCCACTTT
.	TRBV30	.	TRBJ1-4	CAWSPHGRANEKLFF	TGTGCCTGGAGTCCCCACGGGAGGGCGAATGAAAAACTGTTTTTT
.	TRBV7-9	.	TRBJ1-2	CASSLAGDGHGYTF	TGTGCCAGCAGCTTAGCAGGGGATGGGCATGGCTACACCTTC
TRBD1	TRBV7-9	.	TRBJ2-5	CASSPQGANRGETQYF	TGTGCCAGCAGCCCTCAGGGGGCAAATCGAGGGGAGACCCAGTACTTC
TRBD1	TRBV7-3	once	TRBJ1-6	CASSTGTGTRSPLHF	TGTGCCAGCAGCACCGGGACAGGAACTAGATCACCCCTCCACTTT
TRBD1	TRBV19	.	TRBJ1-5	CASSVTGGFQPQHF	TGTGCCAGTAGTGTGACAGGGGGCTTTCAGCCCCAGCATTTT
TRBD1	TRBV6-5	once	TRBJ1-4	CASRPTGDSEKLFF	TGTGCCAGCAGGCCGACAGGGGACTCTGAAAAACTGTTTTTT
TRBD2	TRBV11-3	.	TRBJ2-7	CASSLQRDLEQYF	TGTGCCAGCAGCTTACAGCGGGATCTCGAGCAGTACTTC
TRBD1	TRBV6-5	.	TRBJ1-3	CASRSGGSGGTIYF	TGTGCCAGCAGATCAGGGGGCTCCGGTGGCACCATATATTTT
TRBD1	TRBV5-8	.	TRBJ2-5	CASSLQGRGYETQYF	TGTGCCAGCAGCTTGCAGGGCAGGGGGTATGAGACCCAGTACTTC
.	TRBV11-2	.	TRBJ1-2	CASSFLALNYGYTF	TGTGCCAGCAGCTTCCTGGCCTTGAACTATGGCTACACCTTC
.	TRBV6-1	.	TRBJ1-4	CASSLIGGSVFF	TGTGCCAGCAGTCTAATTGGGGGGTCGGTGTTTTTT
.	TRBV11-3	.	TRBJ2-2	CASSSRQGGTGELFF	TGTGCCAGCAGCTCCCGGCAGGGGGGCACCGGGGAGCTGTTTTTT